The clone carrying this T cell receptor (beta chain) was seen a single time. This specimen comes from a study of blood T cell repertoires in COVID-19. About the research overall: Sites across the United States, Italy and Spain contributed samples from acute and convalescent COVID-19. T cells, B-cell-depleted T cells, or PBMCs provided the cDNA or gDNA that served as material.

In the source study's methods: Estimation of nucleated cell counts was performed using reference gene primer amplification. Clones were read by immunoSEQ multiplex PCR, and TCRdb kept only the in-frame ones, dropping some. That table is the source of V, J and clone size, and D and trimming were worked out from the DNA. The sample consists of about 140,000 clones, 84% of them appearing once. In Seattle, patients joined the study during active infection and were tracked longitudinally. The CDR3 is 13 amino acids. Germline V gene lookup returns CDR1 KGHDR and CDR2 SFDVKD. Trimming took 4 bases from V and 6 from J, leaving 11 bases between them.

The specimen sequenced was peripheral blood. V is TRBV24-1 and J is TRBJ1-1, with D uncertain. The receptor's source is a young man with COVID-19, enrolled during active disease. The CDR3 reads CATSDPFRSEAFF. The CDR3 bases are TGTGCCACCAGTGACCCGTTCAGGTCTGAAGCTTTCTTT.